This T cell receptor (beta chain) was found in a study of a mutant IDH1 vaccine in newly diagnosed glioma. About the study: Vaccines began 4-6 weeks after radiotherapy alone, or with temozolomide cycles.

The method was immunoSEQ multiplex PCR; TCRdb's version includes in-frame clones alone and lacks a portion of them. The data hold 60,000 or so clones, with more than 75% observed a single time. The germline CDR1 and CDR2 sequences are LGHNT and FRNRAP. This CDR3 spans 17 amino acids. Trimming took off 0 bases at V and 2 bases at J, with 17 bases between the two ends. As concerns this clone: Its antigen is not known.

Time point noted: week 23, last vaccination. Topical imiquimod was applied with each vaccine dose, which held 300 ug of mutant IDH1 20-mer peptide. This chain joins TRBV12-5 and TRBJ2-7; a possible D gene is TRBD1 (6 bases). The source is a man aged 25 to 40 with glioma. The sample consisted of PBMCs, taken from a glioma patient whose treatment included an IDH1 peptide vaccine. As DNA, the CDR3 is TGTGCTAGTGGTTTGGTAACTTTATTGGGGGCGCCCTACGAGCAGTACTTC. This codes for CASGLVTLLGAPYEQYF.